Listed below are T cell receptor beta chains from one sample, sequenced in a study of blood T cell repertoires in COVID-19. Only in-frame clones appear in the TCRdb table, and some are missing; sequencing was by immunoSEQ multiplex PCR. The table records some 130,000 clones, just over 85% of them present only once. Sequencing was done on a sample of PBMCs or T cells enriched from blood (not recorded which). These receptors were taken from a middle-aged man who had recovered from COVID-19. The CDR3 runs from the conserved cysteine through the conserved F or W. The order of the fields is D gene, J gene, CDR3 length, clone size, V gene, CDR3 protein, CDR3 DNA. D genes are given only for firm matches. Some rows have no size entry. The others give once, few or many, or a class for an expanded clone.

d_gene: -
j_gene: TRBJ2-1
len: 13
abundance: few
v_gene: TRBV24-1
CDR3aa: CATSGGRINEQFF
CDR3nt: TGTGCCACCAGTGGGGGCCGGATCAATGAGCAGTTCTTC

d_gene: -
j_gene: TRBJ2-2
len: 17
abundance: few
v_gene: TRBV7-3
CDR3aa: CASSLLAGQANTGELFF
CDR3nt: TGTGCCAGCAGCTTACTAGCGGGACAGGCGAACACCGGGGAGCTGTTTTTT

d_gene: -
j_gene: TRBJ2-1
len: 14
abundance: -
v_gene: TRBV14
CDR3aa: CASSRTSGNNEQFF
CDR3nt: TGTGCCAGCAGCCGGACGAGCGGAAACAATGAGCAGTTCTTC

d_gene: TRBD2
j_gene: TRBJ2-1
len: 15
abundance: -
v_gene: TRBV5-1
CDR3aa: CASSLLAGGDGEQFF
CDR3nt: TGCGCCAGCAGCTTACTAGCGGGGGGCGACGGTGAGCAGTTCTTC

d_gene: TRBD2
j_gene: TRBJ2-6
len: 21
abundance: -
v_gene: TRBV5-1
CDR3aa: CASSLGAPNPSGSSGANVLTF
CDR3nt: TGCGCCAGCAGCTTGGGGGCCCCGAACCCTAGCGGCAGCTCTGGGGCCAACGTCCTGACTTTC

d_gene: -
j_gene: TRBJ2-2
len: 14
abundance: -
v_gene: TRBV6-2/TRBV6-3
CDR3aa: CASSYRGNTGELFF
CDR3nt: TGTGCCAGCAGTTACAGGGGGAACACCGGGGAGCTGTTTTTT

d_gene: TRBD1
j_gene: TRBJ1-6
len: 14
abundance: -
v_gene: TRBV5-1
CDR3aa: CASSSGQGGSPLHF
CDR3nt: TGCGCCAGCAGCTCGGGACAGGGGGGTTCACCCCTCCACTTT

d_gene: TRBD1
j_gene: TRBJ1-2
len: 15
abundance: -
v_gene: TRBV7-2
CDR3aa: CASSPEMDRGLGYTF
CDR3nt: TGTGCCAGCAGCCCAGAGATGGACAGGGGCTTAGGCTACACCTTC

d_gene: TRBD2
j_gene: TRBJ2-1
len: 16
abundance: -
v_gene: TRBV13
CDR3aa: CASSSRPTGGYNEQFF
CDR3nt: TGTGCCAGCAGCTCTCGTCCTACGGGGGGGTACAATGAGCAGTTCTTC

d_gene: TRBD2
j_gene: TRBJ2-1
len: 15
abundance: once
v_gene: TRBV9
CDR3aa: CASSVGAGGYNEQFF
CDR3nt: TGTGCCAGCAGCGTAGGGGCGGGGGGCTACAATGAGCAGTTCTTC

d_gene: TRBD1
j_gene: TRBJ1-2
len: 15
abundance: once
v_gene: TRBV27
CDR3aa: CASSLTGQGNYGYTF
CDR3nt: TGTGCCAGCAGTTTGACCGGACAGGGTAACTATGGCTACACCTTC

d_gene: TRBD1
j_gene: TRBJ2-2
len: 20
abundance: once
v_gene: TRBV6-1
CDR3aa: CASSGLGQGYRVTRTGELFF
CDR3nt: TGTGCCAGCAGTGGGCTCGGACAGGGTTATCGGGTGACCCGGACCGGGGAGCTGTTTTTT

d_gene: -
j_gene: TRBJ1-1
len: 13
abundance: -
v_gene: TRBV27
CDR3aa: CASSQDRDTQAFF
CDR3nt: TGTGCCAGCAGTCAAGATCGGGACACCCAAGCTTTCTTT

d_gene: TRBD1
j_gene: TRBJ2-4
len: 13
abundance: -
v_gene: TRBV11-2
CDR3aa: CASSLGDRGPRYF
CDR3nt: TGTGCCAGCAGCTTAGGGGACAGGGGGCCCCGGTACTTC

d_gene: -
j_gene: TRBJ1-2
len: 18
abundance: -
v_gene: TRBV5-1
CDR3aa: CASSLGGLYREGDYGYTF
CDR3nt: TGCGCCAGCAGCCTGGGAGGCCTCTACAGGGAAGGGGACTATGGCTACACCTTC

d_gene: -
j_gene: TRBJ1-4
len: 15
abundance: -
v_gene: TRBV18
CDR3aa: CASSPPSGADEKLFF
CDR3nt: TGTGCCAGCTCACCACCGAGTGGGGCGGATGAAAAACTGTTTTTT

d_gene: TRBD1
j_gene: TRBJ2-5
len: 15
abundance: -
v_gene: TRBV10-3
CDR3aa: CAIRPGQGSVETQYF
CDR3nt: TGTGCCATCAGACCGGGACAGGGGTCAGTGGAGACCCAGTACTTC

d_gene: -
j_gene: TRBJ1-2
len: 11
abundance: -
v_gene: TRBV20-1
CDR3aa: CSAYSGYGYTF
CDR3nt: TGCAGTGCCTACAGTGGCTATGGCTACACCTTC

d_gene: TRBD1
j_gene: TRBJ2-5
len: 15
abundance: -
v_gene: TRBV7-3
CDR3aa: CASSPTTGARETQYF
CDR3nt: TGTGCCAGCAGCCCCACTACAGGGGCCCGAGAGACCCAGTACTTC

d_gene: -
j_gene: TRBJ2-1
len: 17
abundance: -
v_gene: TRBV10-1
CDR3aa: CASRQEVEGRHLGEQFF
CDR3nt: TGCGCCAGCAGACAGGAAGTGGAGGGCCGTCATCTGGGGGAGCAGTTCTTC